This T cell receptor (beta chain) comes out of a study of blood T cell repertoires in COVID-19. This CDR3 spans 13 amino acids. The germline V gene encodes CDR1 MNHEY and CDR2 SVGAGI. The V and J ends lost 10 bases and 3 bases respectively, with 15 bases between them. In the study's own analysis: Cell counts per sample came from amplifying reference gene primers. Generated by immunoSEQ multiplex PCR, the TCRdb table keeps only in-frame clones and is missing some. The V and J calls and clone size are taken from that table; D and trimming were inferred from the DNA. Of about 180,000 clones listed, about 88% were seen once; the top ten hold under 3%. Recruits, aged roughly 18 to 90 years, lived in 25 or so US areas. Participants' reported clinical history set cohort assignment.

The gene calls are TRBV6-5 and TRBJ1-1; D unresolved. The sample taken for sequencing was PBMCs or T cells enriched from blood (not recorded which). This receptor was identified in a woman aged 40 to 49 with acute COVID-19. This chain's CDR3 is CAIQRGRDTEAFF. In nucleotides, the CDR3 is TGTGCCATCCAGCGGGGTAGGGACACTGAAGCTTTCTTT.